The 4 T cell receptor beta chains reported below all come from one sample, sequenced in a study of graft-versus-host responses after intestinal transplantation. Data came from immunoSEQ multiplex PCR; TCRdb stores just in-frame clones and leaves some out. This table has over 90,000 clones, about 91% appearing once. No antigens are known for them. Sequencing used unstimulated CD8+ T cells sorted from spleen or lymph node cells, obtained before intestinal transplant. The receptor set was obtained from a human donor who received an intestinal transplant.

The DNA of the CDR3 is TGTGCCAGCAGCTTGGCGGGAAATCAGCCCCAGCATTTT. Translated, it gives CASSLAGNQPQHF. This chain links TRBV5-8 with TRBJ1-5; D gene unclear. This CDR3 is 13 amino acids long. V lost 0 bases, J lost 4 bases, and 5 bases lay in between. Germline values: CDR1 SGHTS, CDR2 YDEGEE.

The CDR3 loop reads CASSEGGTPYNEQFF. In nucleotides, the CDR3 is TGTGCCAGCAGTGAGGGTGGGACACCTTACAATGAGCAGTTCTTC. V and J are TRBV6-1 and TRBJ2-1, with D possibly matching TRBD1 (6 bases). CDR3 length: 15 residues. V lost 3 bases and J lost 4, with 13 bases in between. Germline values: CDR1 MNHNS, CDR2 SASEGT.

This clone has a single count. CDR3 sequence reads: CASSPKLADWGNEQFF. CDR3 coding DNA: TGTGCCAGCAGCCCAAAACTAGCGGATTGGGGCAATGAGCAGTTCTTC. The chain has TRBV14 and TRBJ2-1; 8 nucleotides align to TRBD2. Germline lookup yields CDR1 SGHDN and CDR2 FVKESK. The CDR3 is 16 residues long. The ends lost 4 bases at V and 6 bases at J; junction bases unmatched: 11.

The genes are TRBV4-3 and TRBJ1-5; 9 nucleotides line up with TRBD1. Germline V gene lookup returns CDR1 LGHNA and CDR2 YSLEER. The ends lost 2 bases at V and 5 bases at J; junction bases unmatched: 4. CDR3 size: 15 residues. The CDR3 region has the DNA TGCGCCAGCAGCCAAACCCGGGACAGGGATCAGCCCCAGCATTTT. This gives the protein CASSQTRDRDQPQHF.